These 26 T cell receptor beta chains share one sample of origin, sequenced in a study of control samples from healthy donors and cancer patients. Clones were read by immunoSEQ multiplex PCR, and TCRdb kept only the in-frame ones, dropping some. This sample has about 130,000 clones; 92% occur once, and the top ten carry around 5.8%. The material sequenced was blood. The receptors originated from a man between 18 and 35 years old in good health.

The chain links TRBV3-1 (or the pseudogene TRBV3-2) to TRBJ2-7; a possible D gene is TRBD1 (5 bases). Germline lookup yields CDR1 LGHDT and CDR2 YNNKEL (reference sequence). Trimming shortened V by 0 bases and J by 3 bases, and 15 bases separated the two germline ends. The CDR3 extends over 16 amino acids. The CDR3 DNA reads TGTGCCAGCAGCCAAGAATCCTCCGCAGGGTACTACGAGCAGTACTTC. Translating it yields CASSQESSAGYYEQYF.

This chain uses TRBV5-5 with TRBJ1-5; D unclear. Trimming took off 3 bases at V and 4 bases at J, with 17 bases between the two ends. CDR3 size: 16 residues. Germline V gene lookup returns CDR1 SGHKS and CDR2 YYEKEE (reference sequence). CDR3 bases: TGTGCCAGCAGCTCCCCGGACGGAGGCCCTAATCAGCCCCAGCATTTT. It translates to CASSSPDGGPNQPQHF.

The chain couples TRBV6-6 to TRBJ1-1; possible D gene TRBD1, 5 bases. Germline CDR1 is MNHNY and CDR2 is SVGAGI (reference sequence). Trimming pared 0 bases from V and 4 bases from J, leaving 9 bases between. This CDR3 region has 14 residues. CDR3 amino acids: CASSYSTGTTEAFF. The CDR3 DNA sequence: TGTGCCAGCAGTTACTCGACGGGGACCACTGAAGCTTTCTTT.

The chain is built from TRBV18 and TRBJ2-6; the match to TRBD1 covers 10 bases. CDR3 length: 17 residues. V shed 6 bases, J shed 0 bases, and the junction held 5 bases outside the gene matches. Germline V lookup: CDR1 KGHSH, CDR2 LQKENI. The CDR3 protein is CASSMTGGASGANVLTF. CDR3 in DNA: TGTGCCAGCTCGATGACAGGGGGCGCCTCTGGGGCCAACGTCCTGACTTTC.

CDR3 bases: TGTGCCAGCAGTTACTCGACGAATAGCAATCAGCCCCAGCATTTT. Translation gives CASSYSTNSNQPQHF. The rearrangement uses TRBV6-5 and TRBJ1-5; unclear D gene. The CDR3 spans 15 residues. Trimming took 0 bases from V and 0 from J, leaving 6 bases between them. Looked up from germline, CDR1 is MNHEY and CDR2 is SVGAGI.

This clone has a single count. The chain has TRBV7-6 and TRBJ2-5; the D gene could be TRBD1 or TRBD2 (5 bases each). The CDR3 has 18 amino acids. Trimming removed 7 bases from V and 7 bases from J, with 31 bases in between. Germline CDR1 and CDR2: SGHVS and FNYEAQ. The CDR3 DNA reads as TGTGCCAGCACCCCGAAACTCAGGGTGGAAGGGAGATCGATGACCCAGTACTTC. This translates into CASTPKLRVEGRSMTQYF.

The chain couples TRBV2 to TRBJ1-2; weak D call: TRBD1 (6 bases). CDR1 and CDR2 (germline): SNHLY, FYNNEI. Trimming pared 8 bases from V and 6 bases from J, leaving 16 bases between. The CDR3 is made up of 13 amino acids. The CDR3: CASVPSRGDGYTF. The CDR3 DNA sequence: TGTGCCAGCGTACCGAGCAGGGGAGATGGCTACACCTTC.

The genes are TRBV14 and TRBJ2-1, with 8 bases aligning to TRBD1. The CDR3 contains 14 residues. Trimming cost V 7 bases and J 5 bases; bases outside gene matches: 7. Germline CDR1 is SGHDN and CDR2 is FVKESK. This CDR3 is CASTAGTGDNEQFF. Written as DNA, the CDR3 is TGTGCCAGCACAGCCGGGACAGGCGACAATGAGCAGTTCTTC. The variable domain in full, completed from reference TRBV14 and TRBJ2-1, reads EAGVTQFPSHSVIEKGQTVTLRCDPISGHDNLYWYRRVMGKEIKFLLHFVKESKQDESGMPNNRFLAERTGGTYSTLKVQPAELEDSGVYFCASTAGTGDNEQFFGPGTRLTVL.

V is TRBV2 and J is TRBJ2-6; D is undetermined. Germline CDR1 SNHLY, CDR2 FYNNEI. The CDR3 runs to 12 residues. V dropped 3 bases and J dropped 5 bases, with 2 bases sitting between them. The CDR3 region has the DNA TGTGCCAGCAGTGATTGGGCCAACGTCCTGACTTTC. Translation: CASSDWANVLTF.

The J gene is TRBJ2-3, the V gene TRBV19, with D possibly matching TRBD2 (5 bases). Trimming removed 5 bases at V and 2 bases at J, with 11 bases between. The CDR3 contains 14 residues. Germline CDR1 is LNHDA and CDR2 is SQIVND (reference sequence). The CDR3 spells CASSLRAHTDTQYF. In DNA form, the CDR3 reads TGTGCCAGTAGTCTGAGGGCCCACACAGATACGCAGTATTTT.

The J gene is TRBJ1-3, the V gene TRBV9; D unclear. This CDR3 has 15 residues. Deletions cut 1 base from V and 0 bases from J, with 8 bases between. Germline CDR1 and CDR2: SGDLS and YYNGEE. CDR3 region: CASSVSGDSGNTIYF. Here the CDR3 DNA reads TGTGCCAGCAGCGTAAGTGGGGACTCTGGAAACACCATATATTTT.

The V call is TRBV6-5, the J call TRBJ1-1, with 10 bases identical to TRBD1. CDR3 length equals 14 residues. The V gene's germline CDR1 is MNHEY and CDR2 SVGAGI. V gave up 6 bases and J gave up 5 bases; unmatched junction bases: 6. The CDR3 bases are TGTGCCAGCAGACAAGACAGGGGGCGGACTGAAGCTTTCTTT. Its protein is CASRQDRGRTEAFF.

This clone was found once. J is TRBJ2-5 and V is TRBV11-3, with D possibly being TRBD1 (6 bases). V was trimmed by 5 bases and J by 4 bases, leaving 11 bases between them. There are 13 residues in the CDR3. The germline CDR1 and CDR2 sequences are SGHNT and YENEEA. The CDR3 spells CASSPQGGETQYF. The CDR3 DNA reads TGTGCCAGCAGCCCCCAAGGGGGAGAGACCCAGTACTTC.

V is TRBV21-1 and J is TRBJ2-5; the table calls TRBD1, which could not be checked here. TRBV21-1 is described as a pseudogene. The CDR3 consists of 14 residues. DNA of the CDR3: TGTGCCAGCCTTTCCCGACAGGATCAAGAGACCCAGTACTTC. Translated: CASLSRQDQETQYF.

Here the CDR3 DNA reads TGCGCCAGCAGCCGAACACAGGGGGTTCGTGATGGCTACACCTTC. Translating gives CASSRTQGVRDGYTF. The J gene is TRBJ1-2, the V gene TRBV4-1, with 8 bases lining up with TRBD1. Germline V gene data show CDR1 as MGHRA and CDR2 as YSYEKL. CDR3 length: 15 amino acids. Germline trimming cut 4 bases from V and 6 bases from J; bases unmatched to any gene: 10.

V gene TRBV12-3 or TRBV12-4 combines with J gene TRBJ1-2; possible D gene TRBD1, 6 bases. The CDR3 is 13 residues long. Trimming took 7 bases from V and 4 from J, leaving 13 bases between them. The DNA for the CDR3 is TGTGCCAGCACCCAGGGGAGCGGCTATGGCTACACCTTC. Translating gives CASTQGSGYGYTF.

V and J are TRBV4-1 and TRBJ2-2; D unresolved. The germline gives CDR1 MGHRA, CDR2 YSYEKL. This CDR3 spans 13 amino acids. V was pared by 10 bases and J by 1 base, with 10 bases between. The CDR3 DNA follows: TGCGCCACTGAGGACCGGAACACCGGGGAGCTGTTTTTT. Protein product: CATEDRNTGELFF.

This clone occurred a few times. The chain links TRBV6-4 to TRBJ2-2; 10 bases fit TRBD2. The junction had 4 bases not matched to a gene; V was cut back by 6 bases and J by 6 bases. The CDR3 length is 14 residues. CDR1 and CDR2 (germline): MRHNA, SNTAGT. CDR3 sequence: CASRSGGASGELFF. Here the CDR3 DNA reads TGTGCCAGCAGGAGCGGGGGGGCCTCCGGGGAGCTGTTTTTT.

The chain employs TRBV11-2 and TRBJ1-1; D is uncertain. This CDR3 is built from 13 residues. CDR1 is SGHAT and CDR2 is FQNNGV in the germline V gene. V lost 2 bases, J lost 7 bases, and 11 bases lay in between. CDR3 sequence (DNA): TGTGCCAGCAGCTTAAACGAAGTTAATGAAGCTTTCTTT. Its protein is CASSLNEVNEAFF.

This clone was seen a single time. CDR3: CASSRTGNTEAFF. CDR3 bases: TGTGCCAGCAGCAGGACAGGGAACACTGAAGCTTTCTTT. The V gene is TRBV7-3, the J gene TRBJ1-1; 7 bases match TRBD1. The J segment lost 1 base and the V segment lost 5 bases, leaving 1 base of the junction unmatched. The CDR3 sequence is 13 residues long. CDR1 and CDR2 from the germline V gene are SGHTA and FQGTGA.

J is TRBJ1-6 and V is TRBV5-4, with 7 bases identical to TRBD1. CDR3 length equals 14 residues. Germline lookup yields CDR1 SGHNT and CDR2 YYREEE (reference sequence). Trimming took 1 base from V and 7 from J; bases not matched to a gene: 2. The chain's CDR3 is CASSLTGQNSPLHF. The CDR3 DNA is TGTGCCAGCAGCTTGACGGGACAGAATTCACCCCTCCACTTT. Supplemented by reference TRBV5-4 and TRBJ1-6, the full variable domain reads ETGVTQSPTHLIKTRGQQVTLRCSSQSGHNTVSWYQQALGQGPQFIFQYYREEENGRGNFPPRFSGLQFPNYSSELNVNALELDDSALYLCASSLTGQNSPLHFGNGTRLTVT.

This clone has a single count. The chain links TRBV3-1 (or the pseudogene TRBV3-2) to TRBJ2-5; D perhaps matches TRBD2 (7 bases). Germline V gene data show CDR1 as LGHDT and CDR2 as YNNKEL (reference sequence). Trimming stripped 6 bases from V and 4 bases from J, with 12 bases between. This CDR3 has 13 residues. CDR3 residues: CASRQRGGETQYF. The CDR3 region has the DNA TGTGCCAGCAGGCAAAGGGGGGGAGAGACCCAGTACTTC.

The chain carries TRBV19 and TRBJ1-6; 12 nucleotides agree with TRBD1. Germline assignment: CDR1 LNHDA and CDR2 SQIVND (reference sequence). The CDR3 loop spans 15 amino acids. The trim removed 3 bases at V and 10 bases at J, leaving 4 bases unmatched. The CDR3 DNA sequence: TGTGCCAGTAGTATTTCCGGGACAGGGGGCTCACCCCTCCACTTT. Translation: CASSISGTGGSPLHF.

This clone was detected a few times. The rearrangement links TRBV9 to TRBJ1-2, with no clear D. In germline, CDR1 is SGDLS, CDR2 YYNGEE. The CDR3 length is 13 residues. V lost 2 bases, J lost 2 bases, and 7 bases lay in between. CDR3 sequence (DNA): TGTGCCAGCAGCGTCGACGAAAACTATGGCTACACCTTC. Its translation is CASSVDENYGYTF.

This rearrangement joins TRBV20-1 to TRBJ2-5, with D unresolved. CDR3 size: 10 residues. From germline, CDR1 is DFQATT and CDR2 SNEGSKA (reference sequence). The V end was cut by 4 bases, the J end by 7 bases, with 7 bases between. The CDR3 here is CSAILGTQYF. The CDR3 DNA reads TGCAGTGCTATCCTAGGGACCCAGTACTTC.

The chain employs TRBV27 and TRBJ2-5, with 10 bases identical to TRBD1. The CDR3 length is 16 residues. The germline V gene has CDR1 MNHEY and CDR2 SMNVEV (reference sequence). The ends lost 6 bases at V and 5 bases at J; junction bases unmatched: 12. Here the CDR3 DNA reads TGTGCCAGCAGCCCCTTTCCCGGGACAGGGGTTGAGACCCAGTACTTC. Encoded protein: CASSPFPGTGVETQYF.